These 25 T cell receptor beta chains were sequenced from one sample in a study of patients and donors after allogeneic stem cell transplantation. TCRdb redid the calling of the RT-PCR reads with MiXCR, one entry per CDR3 protein. The sample yields 200,000 to 250,000 distinct CDR3 sequences, less than 15% seen once. Specimen: blood, either unsorted or a sorted T cell fraction (not recorded which). The receptors come from a human donor who was either an allogeneic HSCT recipient or a stem cell or donor lymphocyte infusion donor (not recorded which). It is not recorded whose cells these are; they may come from a transplant donor.

The rearrangement links TRBV6-1 to TRBJ1-2, with TRBD1 identical over 8 bases. The V and J ends lost 5 bases and 4 bases, in that order; junction bases with no gene match: 3. This CDR3 has 13 residues. Germline V gene sequence: CDR1 MNHNS, CDR2 SASEGT. This chain's CDR3 is CASSPGQVYGYTF. DNA of the CDR3: TGTGCCAGCAGTCCGGGACAGGTCTATGGCTACACCTTC.

The chain couples TRBV6-1 to TRBJ2-3; D is unclear. Per germline, CDR1 MNHNS and CDR2 SASEGT. The CDR3 covers 13 residues. V lost 6 bases and J 1 base, leaving 8 bases between the germline ends. The CDR3 DNA is TGTGCCAGCAGCCAAAGGGGCACAGATACGCAGTATTTT. It yields the protein CASSQRGTDTQYF.

This clonotype turned up a few times. The chain recombines TRBV11-2 with TRBJ1-5; D ambiguous. In germline, CDR1 is SGHAT, CDR2 FQNNGV. CDR3 size: 14 residues. Trimming stripped 3 bases from V and 3 bases from J, with 9 bases between. DNA for the CDR3: TGTGCCAGCAGCTTGGCAGGCTTCAATCAGCCCCAGCATTTT. This gives the protein CASSLAGFNQPQHF.

This clonotype was found a few times. The chain employs TRBV6-5 and TRBJ1-2, with 8 bases identical to TRBD1. CDR3 length equals 16 residues. Germline V gives CDR1 MNHEY, CDR2 SVGAGI. V was pared by 2 bases and J by 4 bases, with 9 bases of the junction left unmatched. CDR3 nucleotide sequence: TGTGCCAGCAGTTACCTGAGACAGGGGAGAGCCTATGGCTACACCTTC. This encodes CASSYLRQGRAYGYTF.

This clonotype occurred once. V and J are TRBV2 and TRBJ2-7, with a weak D call TRBD1 (5 bases). The CDR3 covers 13 residues. Trimming pared 4 bases from V and 3 bases from J, leaving 10 bases between. Germline lookup yields CDR1 SNHLY and CDR2 FYNNEI. CDR3 nucleotide sequence: TGTGCCAGCAGTGTCCAGGGATACTACGAGCAGTACTTC. It codes for CASSVQGYYEQYF. Using reference TRBV2 and TRBJ2-7 for the parts outside the CDR3, the full variable domain is EPEVTQTPSHQVTQMGQEVILRCVPISNHLYFYWYRQILGQKVEFLVSFYNNEISEKSEIFDDQFSVERPDGSNFTLKIRSTKLEDSAMYFCASSVQGYYEQYFGPGTRLTVT.

This sequence joins TRBV7-9 and TRBJ1-1; 8 bases line up with TRBD1. This CDR3 is built from 14 residues. Germline values: CDR1 SEHNR, CDR2 FQNEAQ (reference sequence). V lost 7 bases to trimming and J lost 2 bases; unmatched junction nucleotides: 6. The CDR3, as DNA: TGTGCCAGCACCCCGGACAGGGCTAACACTGAAGCTTTCTTT. It is translated as CASTPDRANTEAFF.

The CDR3 spells CASSQEGGQGASPLHF. CDR3 bases: TGCGCCAGCAGCCAAGAAGGAGGACAGGGGGCTTCACCCCTCCACTTT. The chain employs TRBV4-3 and TRBJ1-6; 11 nucleotides align to TRBD1. The V gene's germline CDR1 is LGHNA and CDR2 YSLEER. J gave up 9 bases and V 0 bases, and 4 bases lay outside the gene matches. The CDR3 is made up of 16 amino acids.

The chain is built from TRBV24-1 and TRBJ2-3, with TRBD2 as a possible D gene (5 bases). Germline V gene sequence: CDR1 KGHDR, CDR2 SFDVKD. CDR3 length: 14 residues. The ends were cut back, 1 base at V and 1 base at J, with 5 bases in the middle. As DNA, the CDR3 is TGTGCCACCAGTGATTTCGGGGGCACAGATACGCAGTATTTT. Its translation is CATSDFGGTDTQYF.

This clonotype was counted ten times or more. This chain uses TRBV7-2 with TRBJ2-3, with D unresolved. Germline loops: CDR1 SGHTA, CDR2 FQGNSA. The CDR3 sequence is 11 residues long. V was cut by 5 bases and J by 6 bases, with 6 bases left in between. For the CDR3, the DNA is TGTGCCAGCAGCCCCCAGGATACGCAGTATTTT. It translates to CASSPQDTQYF.

The CDR3 loop is CASSYGAQASGTDTQYF. CDR3 nucleotides: TGTGCCAGCAGTTACGGAGCTCAGGCTAGCGGCACAGATACGCAGTATTTT. This sequence joins TRBV6-5 and TRBJ2-3, with D possibly matching TRBD2 (6 bases). Germline V gene data show CDR1 as MNHEY and CDR2 as SVGAGI. Trimming took 2 bases from V and 1 from J, leaving 16 bases between them. The CDR3 is 17 residues long.

Ten or more counts support this clonotype. The chain carries TRBV11-1 and TRBJ2-1; TRBD1 matches at 8 bases. The CDR3 covers 13 residues. Trimming took 5 bases from V and 4 from J; bases not matched to a gene: 1. Germline V gene data show CDR1 as SGHAT and CDR2 as FQDESV (reference sequence). The CDR3 sequence: CASSRTGYNEQFF. The CDR3 DNA reads TGTGCCAGCAGCCGGACAGGGTACAATGAGCAGTTCTTC.

This clonotype has a handful of counts. V usage is TRBV6-1 and J usage is TRBJ1-1, with TRBD1 as a possible D gene (6 bases). The length of the CDR3 is 17 residues. Germline V CDR1 and CDR2: MNHNS, SASEGT. Between the trimmed V and J ends, which lost 5 bases and 0 bases, there was a span of 19 bases. In DNA form, the CDR3 reads TGTGCCAGCAGTCTAGGTCGGACAGACCTACTGAACACTGAAGCTTTCTTT. It encodes CASSLGRTDLLNTEAFF.

V usage is TRBV30 and J usage is TRBJ2-1; TRBD2 agrees at 11 bases. J was trimmed by 12 bases and V by 0 bases; bases with no gene match: 13. The CDR3 loop spans 16 amino acids. Germline CDR1 GTSNPN, CDR2 SVGIG (reference sequence). CDR3 loop: CAWSVPGTSGALRQFF. The CDR3 DNA follows: TGTGCCTGGAGTGTACCAGGGACTAGCGGTGCCCTGAGGCAGTTCTTC.

This clonotype appeared a few times. V usage is TRBV6-2 or TRBV6-3 and J usage is TRBJ2-1; maybe TRBD2 (6 bases). Trimming removed 6 bases at V and 3 bases at J, with 12 bases between. The CDR3 is 14 amino acids. Germline CDR1 and CDR2: MNHEY and SVGEGT. CDR3 region: CASSTGVDYNEQFF. Here the CDR3 DNA reads TGTGCCAGCAGCACGGGAGTAGACTACAATGAGCAGTTCTTC.

This clonotype was observed a few times. The J gene is TRBJ2-5, the V gene TRBV5-1; a weak D match, TRBD2 (6 bases). Trimming took 5 bases from V and 5 from J, leaving 19 bases between them. Germline V CDR1 and CDR2: SGHRS, YFSETQ. CDR3 length: 15 residues. The CDR3 region is CASSHGLQIGETQYF. CDR3 nucleotide sequence: TGCGCCAGCAGTCACGGACTACAAATCGGGGAGACCCAGTACTTC.

The CDR3, as DNA: TGTGCCTGGAGAGAACGGGCCTTCTATGGCTACACCTTC. Its translation is CAWRERAFYGYTF. The chain carries TRBV30 and TRBJ1-2; D unclear. CDR1 and CDR2 from the germline V gene are GTSNPN and SVGIG (reference sequence). With 3 bases removed from V and 4 bases from J, the gap between germline ends came to 12 bases. The CDR3 extends over 13 amino acids. Full variable domain (outside the CDR3, taken from reference TRBV30 and TRBJ1-2): SQTIHQWPATLVQPVGSPLSLECTVEGTSNPNLYWYRQAAGRGLQLLFYSVGIGQISSEVPQNLSASRPQDRQFILSSKKLLLSDSGFYLCAWRERAFYGYTFGSGTRLTVV.

The CDR3 region has the DNA TGCAGCGTCCGGGACGGTACCTACGAGCAGTACTTC. It yields the protein CSVRDGTYEQYF. The chain joins TRBV29-1 to TRBJ2-7; the D call may be TRBD1 or TRBD2 (5 bases each). The V end was cut by 6 bases, the J end by 2 bases, with 11 bases between. From germline, CDR1 is SQVTM and CDR2 ANQGSEA. CDR3 length: 12 amino acids.

This clonotype was observed at least ten times. The chain has TRBV7-2 and TRBJ2-7, with 10 bases that match TRBD1. From germline, CDR1 is SGHTA and CDR2 FQGNSA. The V segment lost 5 bases and the J segment 7 bases; nucleotides outside the gene matches: 8. The CDR3 runs 14 residues. This CDR3 is CASSPRQGALEQYF. CDR3 nucleotides: TGTGCCAGCAGCCCCCGACAGGGGGCTTTGGAGCAGTACTTC.

This clonotype was picked up a small number of times. The V and J genes are TRBV5-1 and TRBJ2-7, with D maybe TRBD1 (6 bases). This CDR3 has 15 residues. V was trimmed by 4 bases and J by 0 bases, leaving 14 bases between them. CDR1 and CDR2 (germline): SGHRS, YFSETQ. DNA of the CDR3: TGCGCCAGCAGCCCGGACAGCAGACACTCCTACGAGCAGTACTTC. This codes for CASSPDSRHSYEQYF.

This chain connects TRBV12-3 or TRBV12-4 to TRBJ1-3; D gene ambiguous. This CDR3 region has 13 residues. Trimming removed 7 bases at V and 6 bases at J, with 13 bases between. CDR3 amino acids: CASTRQSPNTIYF. CDR3 in DNA: TGTGCCAGCACGCGGCAGTCCCCAAACACCATATATTTT.

The chain couples TRBV5-1 to TRBJ2-5, with 13 bases identical to TRBD2. Unmatched junction bases numbered 8, after V lost 4 bases and J lost 5 bases. Germline values: CDR1 SGHRS, CDR2 YFSETQ. The CDR3 is 16 amino acids. In nucleotides, the CDR3 is TGCGCCAGCAGCACCGTACAGACTAGCGGGAGGGAGACCCAGTACTTC. Translation: CASSTVQTSGRETQYF.

V is TRBV20-1 and J is TRBJ2-7; TRBD1 matches at 7 bases. J lost 3 bases, V lost 6 bases, and 5 bases had no gene match. This CDR3 has 12 amino acids. Germline V gives CDR1 DFQATT, CDR2 SNEGSKA (reference sequence). The CDR3 DNA sequence: TGCAGTGCAGGGGGACAGAACTACGAGCAGTACTTC. This gives the protein CSAGGQNYEQYF.

The rearrangement uses TRBV2 and TRBJ2-1, with TRBD2 matching over 7 bases. Looked up from germline, CDR1 is SNHLY and CDR2 is FYNNEI. CDR3 length equals 10 residues. CDR3 region: CARGNNEQFF. DNA for the CDR3: TGTGCGCGGGGGAACAATGAGCAGTTCTTC.

There are many counts of this clonotype. The CDR3 nucleotides are TGTGCCACCTCTGATGGACAGGGGAATTCACCCCTCCACTTT. Encoded protein: CATSDGQGNSPLHF. The rearrangement links TRBV24-1 to TRBJ1-6; TRBD1 agrees at 9 bases. The germline V gene has CDR1 KGHDR and CDR2 SFDVKD. J lost 7 bases, V lost 9 bases, and 6 bases had no gene match. This CDR3 contains 14 residues.

This clonotype has just a few counts. The rearrangement uses TRBV30 and TRBJ2-3; either TRBD1 or TRBD2 may fit D (6 bases each). This CDR3 has 14 amino acids. Trimming took 5 bases from V and 5 from J, leaving 17 bases between them. Germline CDR1 and CDR2: GTSNPN and SVGIG (reference sequence). CDR3 sequence reads: CAWGGQGRLDTQYF. CDR3 sequence (DNA): TGTGCCTGGGGAGGGCAGGGGCGTTTAGATACGCAGTATTTT.